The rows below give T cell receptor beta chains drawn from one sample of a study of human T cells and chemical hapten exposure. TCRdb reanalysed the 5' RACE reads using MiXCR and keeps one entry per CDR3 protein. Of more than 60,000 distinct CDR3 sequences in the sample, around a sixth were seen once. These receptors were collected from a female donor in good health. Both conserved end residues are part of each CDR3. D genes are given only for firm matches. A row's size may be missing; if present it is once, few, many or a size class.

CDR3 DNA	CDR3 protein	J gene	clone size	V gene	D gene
TGTGCCAGCACCGGGACTAGCGGCTCCTACAATGAGCAGTTCTTC	CASTGTSGSYNEQFF	TRBJ2-1	-	TRBV7-2	TRBD2
TGTGCCAGCAGTTACTCCGGGAGCGGCGGTCAGCCCCAGCATTTT	CASSYSGSGGQPQHF	TRBJ1-5	-	TRBV6-5	-
TGCGCCAGCAGCCAAGATCTGGCAGGGCGAATTAGCAATCAGCCCCAGCATTTT	CASSQDLAGRISNQPQHF	TRBJ1-5	-	TRBV4-1	-
TGTGCCAGCAGTTTAGACTTCGCCTCCTCCTACGAGCAGTACTTC	CASSLDFASSYEQYF	TRBJ2-7	-	TRBV28	-
TGCAGTGCTGGGGACAGGGTCAACGAAAAACTGTTTTTT	CSAGDRVNEKLFF	TRBJ1-4	-	TRBV20-1	TRBD1
TGTGCCACCGGGCCTAACACAGATACGCAGTATTTT	CATGPNTDTQYF	TRBJ2-3	-	TRBV10-3	-
TGTGCCAGCTCACCGGGAGCTTACAATGAGCAGTTCTTC	CASSPGAYNEQFF	TRBJ2-1	few	TRBV18	-
TGTGCCGGGGGGGGCACCACGGGAACTGAAGCTTTCTTT	CAGGGTTGTEAFF	TRBJ1-1	few	TRBV30	-
TGTGCCAGCAGCTTAGCGGGGACTCTTAATTACAATGAGCAGTTCTTC	CASSLAGTLNYNEQFF	TRBJ2-1	few	TRBV7-9	-
TGTGCCAGCAGCCAGGCAGCCGTTTCCAATGAGCAGTTCTTC	CASSQAAVSNEQFF	TRBJ2-1	-	TRBV3-1	-
TGTGCCAGCAGCTCGGACAGGGAAAACTACGAGCAGTACTTC	CASSSDRENYEQYF	TRBJ2-7	-	TRBV7-9	TRBD1
TGCAGCGTCTCTAGCGGGTGGAGCTCCTACGAGCAGTACTTC	CSVSSGWSSYEQYF	TRBJ2-7	-	TRBV29-1	TRBD2
TGTGCCAGCAGGCAGGGGGTTCCTTATGGCTACACCTTC	CASRQGVPYGYTF	TRBJ1-2	few	TRBV6-9	TRBD1
TGTGCCAGCAGTTATGGAAACACCATATATTTT	CASSYGNTIYF	TRBJ1-3	few	TRBV7-6	-
TGTGCCAGCAGCAGCCGAGTAGGGAGCGATTCACCCCTCCACTTT	CASSSRVGSDSPLHF	TRBJ1-6	few	TRBV6-1	-
TGTGCCAGCAGCTCGACAAGGAACTATGGCTACACCTTC	CASSSTRNYGYTF	TRBJ1-2	few	TRBV7-9	-
TGTGCCAGCAGCCAAGATCCCCGAACTCGGGCGTCACCCCTCCACTTT	CASSQDPRTRASPLHF	TRBJ1-6	many	TRBV4-2	-
TGCGCCAGCAGCCAAGATTTTTTGGGGTCTCGGGGCAAAGCTTTCTTT	CASSQDFLGSRGKAFF	TRBJ1-1	-	TRBV4-3	-
TGCGCCAGCAGCTTGGGGGGACCTGGGGCCAACGTCCTGACTTTC	CASSLGGPGANVLTF	TRBJ2-6	many	TRBV5-1	-
TGTGCCAGCAGACCAACAGGGTTGGGGAGTGGCTACACCTTC	CASRPTGLGSGYTF	TRBJ1-2	-	TRBV12-3/TRBV12-4	-
TGTGCCAGCGCGATCCAGGGGCTAGATGAGCAGTTCTTC	CASAIQGLDEQFF	TRBJ2-1	-	TRBV12-3/TRBV12-4	-
TGTGCCAGCTCACCACCGGGACAGGTTTACACTGAAGCTTTCTTT	CASSPPGQVYTEAFF	TRBJ1-1	-	TRBV18	TRBD1
TGTGCCAGCAGCCTTCTAGGGACAGGGGGCCATGAGCAGTTCTTC	CASSLLGTGGHEQFF	TRBJ2-1	-	TRBV12-3/TRBV12-4	TRBD1
TGTGCCAGCAGCTTAGGGGGAGGAGGCCTAAGGGATGGCTACACCTTC	CASSLGGGGLRDGYTF	TRBJ1-2	few	TRBV11-2	-